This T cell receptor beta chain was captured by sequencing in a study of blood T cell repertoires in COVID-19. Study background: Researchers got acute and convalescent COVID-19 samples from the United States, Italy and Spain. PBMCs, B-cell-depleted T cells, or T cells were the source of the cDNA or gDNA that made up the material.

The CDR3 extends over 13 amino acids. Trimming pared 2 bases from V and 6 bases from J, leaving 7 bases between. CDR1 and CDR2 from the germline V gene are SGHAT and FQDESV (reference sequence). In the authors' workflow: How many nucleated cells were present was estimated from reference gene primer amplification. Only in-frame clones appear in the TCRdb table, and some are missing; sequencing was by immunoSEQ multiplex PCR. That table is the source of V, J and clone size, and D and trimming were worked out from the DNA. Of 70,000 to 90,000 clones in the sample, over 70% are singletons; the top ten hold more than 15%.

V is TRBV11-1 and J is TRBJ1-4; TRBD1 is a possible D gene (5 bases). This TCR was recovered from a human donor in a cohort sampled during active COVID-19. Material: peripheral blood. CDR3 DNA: TGTGCCAGCAGCTTACTAGGGGATGAAAAACTGTTTTTT. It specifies CASSLLGDEKLFF. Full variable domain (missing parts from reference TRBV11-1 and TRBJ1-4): EAEVAQSPRYKITEKSQAVAFWCDPISGHATLYWYRQILGQGPELLVQFQDESVVDDSQLPKDRFSAERLKGVDSTLKIQPAELGDSAMYLCASSLLGDEKLFFGSGTQLSVL.